This TCR beta chain originates from a study of cytomegalovirus exposure and HLA in healthy donors. Using immunoSEQ multiplex PCR, the repertoire was profiled, and TCRdb retains in-frame clones only, with some absent. The table records some 170,000 clones, 85% to 90% of them present only once. Of note for this clone: Its cognate antigen is unknown.

The donors were in the approximately 130-subject validation cohort; that cohort was separate from the roughly 680-subject first cohort. Trimming took off 4 bases at V and 4 bases at J, with 17 bases between the two ends. Looked up from germline, CDR1 is SGHNT and CDR2 is YYREEE (reference sequence). The CDR3 runs to 15 residues. Study conclusions and caveats: Cytomegalovirus-associated TCR beta chains were listed, numbering some 180. A later analysis found first-cohort TCR clusters tended to co-occur in the 120 validation repertoires.

The source of this sequence is a woman aged 18-35 years in good health and CMV-seropositive. The chain uses TRBV5-4 and TRBJ1-1; the D gene is possibly TRBD1 (5 bases). Sequenced input: PBMCs. CDR3 DNA sequence: TGTGCCAGCAGCCCGCGCGAGGGCGGGGGCACTGAAGCTTTCTTT. It codes for CASSPREGGGTEAFF.